This T cell receptor (beta chain) was obtained from a study of blood T cells in healthy people across ages. A second PCR, run for roughly 7 to 11 cycles, used a sample-barcoded 5' primer plus a J-beta primer mix. From the 5' RACE reads, TCRdb called clonotypes with MiXCR, one entry per CDR3 protein. The data hold some 1,000,000 distinct CDR3 sequences, with under 30% observed a single time. Germline lookup yields CDR1 DFQATT and CDR2 SNEGSKA (reference sequence). V lost 5 bases, J lost 2 bases, and 8 bases stayed unmatched. This CDR3 contains 15 residues. Isolated per sample were at least 6 million PBMCs. This same sample was also part of a study on T cells of mothers and their children.

The sequence came from a girl aged 2-10 years in good health. The chain couples TRBV20-1 to TRBJ1-4, with 7 bases lining up with TRBD1. Sequencing was done on a sample of blood. CDR3 DNA: TGCAGTGCTCAAAAGGGGGCTCTCACTAATGAAAAACTGTTTTTT. Translated, it gives CSAQKGALTNEKLFF.